This T cell receptor beta chain was obtained from a study of T-cell memory formation after mild COVID-19. Study-level findings and limits: Contracting clones localized mainly to CM and EM when CD4+ and mainly to EMRA when CD8+. Still unconfirmed is whether the second-wave clones peaking on day 37 recognized SARS-CoV-2.

The TCR alpha and TCR beta cDNA libraries, bearing sample barcodes and UMIs, were generated by 5'RACE using constant-segment primers. One entry per CDR3 protein, called by TCRdb with MiXCR from the 5' RACE reads. Of more than 70,000 distinct CDR3 sequences listed, over 11% are singletons. Concerning this clonotype: No antigen is known for it.

The germline V and J ends were trimmed by 1 base and 0 bases, with 15 bases remaining between them. The length of the CDR3 is 16 residues. Germline loops: CDR1 DFQATT, CDR2 SNEGSKA (reference sequence). Input material: PBMCs or a T cell subset sorted from them (not recorded which). The receptor was isolated from an adult woman who had mild COVID-19 (a few samples of this study predate the infection). Cell type and time point are not known. The genes are TRBV20-1 and TRBJ2-5; D gene unclear. The CDR3 is CSARGVGAVYQETQYF. The CDR3 DNA is TGCAGTGCTAGAGGGGTGGGTGCGGTGTACCAAGAGACCCAGTACTTC.